Listed here are 11 T cell receptor beta chains from one sample, sequenced in a study of shared clonotypes between healthy human individuals. Libraries were prepared by immunoSEQ multiplex PCR; TCRdb keeps only in-frame clonotypes and omits some of them. The repertoire holds under 2,000,000 clones, approximately 94% seen once, with under 1.5% in the top ten. Naivety among CD8 cells was defined by CD45RO negativity and positive CCR7 selection, thereby excluding terminally differentiated effector memory CD45RA+ cells. Material: naive CD8+ T cells sorted from blood. Receptors were obtained from a young man in good health.

This sequence joins TRBV4-1 and TRBJ1-1; D remains unclear. This CDR3 is built from 13 residues. In germline, CDR1 is MGHRA, CDR2 YSYEKL. V lost 4 bases, J lost 7 bases, and 13 bases lay in between. Here the CDR3 reads CASSPSYGYEAFF. Written as DNA, the CDR3 is TGCGCCAGCAGCCCAAGTTACGGGTATGAAGCTTTCTTT.

The genes are TRBV30 and TRBJ2-3; a possible D gene is TRBD1 (5 bases). Between the trimmed V and J ends, which lost 0 bases and 0 bases, there was a span of 10 bases. The length of the CDR3 is 15 residues. Germline loops: CDR1 GTSNPN, CDR2 SVGIG (reference sequence). The CDR3 is CAWSVQAASTDTQYF. The CDR3 DNA follows: TGTGCCTGGAGTGTACAGGCAGCGAGCACAGATACGCAGTATTTT.

The rearrangement links TRBV9 to TRBJ1-1; TRBD1 matches 9 bases. After removal of 5 bases from V and 10 bases from J, the junction contained 12 bases not matched to a gene. CDR1 is SGDLS and CDR2 is YYNGEE in the germline V gene. There are 14 residues in the CDR3. The CDR3 loop is CASRKLQGARRAFF. DNA for the CDR3: TGTGCCAGCAGGAAATTACAGGGGGCAAGAAGAGCTTTCTTT.

J is TRBJ2-3 and V is TRBV7-8, with 12 bases that match TRBD2. This CDR3 spans 17 amino acids. Germline CDR1 reads SGHVS; CDR2 reads FQNEAQ. The V gene end was trimmed by 4 bases and the J gene end by 0 bases; junction bases not matched to a gene: 5. The CDR3 sequence: CASSYRLAGDSTDTQYF. The DNA of the CDR3 is TGTGCCAGCAGCTACCGACTAGCGGGAGACAGCACAGATACGCAGTATTTT.

This sequence joins TRBV6-1 and TRBJ2-2; no definite D call. The germline V gene has CDR1 MNHNS and CDR2 SASEGT. The CDR3 runs to 16 residues. V was trimmed by 3 bases and J by 2 bases, leaving 13 bases between them. The CDR3 coding sequence is TGTGCCAGCAGTGACACTGACACATTAAACACCGGGGAGCTGTTTTTT. As protein: CASSDTDTLNTGELFF.

Concerning this clone: Other nucleotide sequences from this sample produce the same CDR3. The chain links TRBV5-6 to TRBJ2-7, with 8 nucleotides matching TRBD1. The germline gives CDR1 SGHDT, CDR2 YYEEEE. J lost 2 bases, V lost 0 bases, and 1 base had no gene match. The length of the CDR3 is 14 residues. In nucleotides, the CDR3 is TGTGCCAGCAGCTTGGGGACAGGGACCTACGAGCAGTACTTC. Protein: CASSLGTGTYEQYF.

The J gene is TRBJ2-1, the V gene TRBV4-3, with D possibly TRBD2 on 6 matching bases. With 0 bases removed from V and 4 bases from J, the gap between germline ends came to 10 bases. The CDR3 spans 15 residues. In germline, CDR1 is LGHNA, CDR2 YSLEER. The CDR3 coding sequence is TGCGCCAGCAGCCAAGATATAGCGGAATACAATGAGCAGTTCTTC. Amino acid sequence: CASSQDIAEYNEQFF.

This chain joins TRBV9 and TRBJ2-1, with 10 bases fitting TRBD2. After removal of 4 bases from V and 7 bases from J, the junction contained 8 bases not matched to a gene. CDR3 length: 15 residues. Germline CDR1 and CDR2: SGDLS and YYNGEE. The CDR3 region is CASSSSGSDFNEQFF. CDR3 in DNA: TGTGCCAGCAGCTCTAGCGGGAGTGATTTTAATGAGCAGTTCTTC.

This chain uses TRBV11-2 with TRBJ2-7; TRBD2 matches at 14 bases. Germline trimming cut 5 bases from V and 5 bases from J; bases unmatched to any gene: 11. The CDR3 spans 17 residues. Germline loops: CDR1 SGHAT, CDR2 FQNNGV. The CDR3 loop reads CASSPQGLAGAYHEQYF. The CDR3 region has the DNA TGTGCCAGCAGCCCCCAGGGACTAGCGGGAGCCTACCACGAGCAGTACTTC.

Concerning this clone itself: Other nucleotide sequences in the sample specify the same CDR3. V gene TRBV4-1 combines with J gene TRBJ2-7, with 8 nucleotides matching TRBD1. The CDR3 contains 15 residues. The junction had 3 bases not matched to a gene; V was cut back by 0 bases and J by 2 bases. Germline values: CDR1 MGHRA, CDR2 YSYEKL. CDR3 DNA sequence: TGCGCCAGCAGCCAAGAGGTACAGGGGGCCTACGAGCAGTACTTC. Translating it yields CASSQEVQGAYEQYF.

This chain links TRBV4-3 with TRBJ2-1; TRBD2 is a possible D gene (6 bases). Germline CDR1 and CDR2: LGHNA and YSLEER. Trimming removed 3 bases from V and 1 base from J, with 13 bases in between. The CDR3 is 16 amino acids. In nucleotides, the CDR3 is TGCGCCAGCAGCCAGGATGGTGCGGGATCCTACAATGAGCAGTTCTTC. As protein: CASSQDGAGSYNEQFF.